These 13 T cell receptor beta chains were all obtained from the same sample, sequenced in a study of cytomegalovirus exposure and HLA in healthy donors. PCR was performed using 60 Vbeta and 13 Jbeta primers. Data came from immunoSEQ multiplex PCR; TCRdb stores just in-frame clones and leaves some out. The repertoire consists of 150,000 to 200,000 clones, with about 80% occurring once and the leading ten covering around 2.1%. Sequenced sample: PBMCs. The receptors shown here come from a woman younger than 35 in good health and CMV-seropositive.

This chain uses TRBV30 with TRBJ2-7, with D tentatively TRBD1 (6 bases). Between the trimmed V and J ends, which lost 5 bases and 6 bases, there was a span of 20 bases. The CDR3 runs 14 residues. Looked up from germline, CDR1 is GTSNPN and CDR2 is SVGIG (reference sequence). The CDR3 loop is CAWQFKGDWGEQYV. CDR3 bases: TGTGCCTGGCAATTCAAGGGGGATTGGGGCGAGCAGTACGTC.

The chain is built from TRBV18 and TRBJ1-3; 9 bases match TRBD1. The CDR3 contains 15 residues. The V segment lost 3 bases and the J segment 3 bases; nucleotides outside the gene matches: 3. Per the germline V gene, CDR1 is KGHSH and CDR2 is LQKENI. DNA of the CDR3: TGTGCCAGCTCACCCGACAGGGGGTTTGGAAACACCATATATTTT. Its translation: CASSPDRGFGNTIYF. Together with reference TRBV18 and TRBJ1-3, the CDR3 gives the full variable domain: NAGVMQNPRHLVRRRGQEARLRCSPMKGHSHVYWYRQLPEEGLKFMVYLQKENIIDESGMPKERFSAEFPKEGPSILRIQQVVRGDSAAYFCASSPDRGFGNTIYFGEGSWLTVV.

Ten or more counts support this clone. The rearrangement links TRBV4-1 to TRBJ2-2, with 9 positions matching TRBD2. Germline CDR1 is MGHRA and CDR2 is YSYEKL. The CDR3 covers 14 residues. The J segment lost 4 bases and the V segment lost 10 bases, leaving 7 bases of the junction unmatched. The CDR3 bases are TGCGCCACGGGTAGCGGGGGTCTCACCGGGGAGCTGTTTTTT. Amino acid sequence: CATGSGGLTGELFF.

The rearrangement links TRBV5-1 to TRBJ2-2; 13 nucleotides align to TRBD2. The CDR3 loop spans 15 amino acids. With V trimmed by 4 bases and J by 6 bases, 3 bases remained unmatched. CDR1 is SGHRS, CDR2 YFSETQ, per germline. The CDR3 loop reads CASSALAGGPGELFF. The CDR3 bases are TGCGCCAGCAGCGCACTAGCGGGGGGGCCCGGGGAGCTGTTTTTT.

The DNA of the CDR3 is TGCGCCAGCAGCCAAGTGTCAGGGGCCCCCAATCAGCCCCAGCATTTT. Its protein is CASSQVSGAPNQPQHF. The V and J genes are TRBV4-1 and TRBJ1-5, with D possibly being TRBD1 (6 bases). Germline CDR1 and CDR2: MGHRA and YSYEKL. Deletions cut 1 base from V and 3 bases from J, with 13 bases between. The CDR3 contains 16 residues.

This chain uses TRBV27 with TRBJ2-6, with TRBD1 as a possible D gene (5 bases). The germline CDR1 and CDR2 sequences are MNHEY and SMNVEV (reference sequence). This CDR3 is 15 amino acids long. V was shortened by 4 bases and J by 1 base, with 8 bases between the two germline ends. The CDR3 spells CASSYTGSGANVLTF. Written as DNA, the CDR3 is TGTGCCAGCAGTTATACAGGTTCTGGGGCCAACGTCCTGACTTTC.

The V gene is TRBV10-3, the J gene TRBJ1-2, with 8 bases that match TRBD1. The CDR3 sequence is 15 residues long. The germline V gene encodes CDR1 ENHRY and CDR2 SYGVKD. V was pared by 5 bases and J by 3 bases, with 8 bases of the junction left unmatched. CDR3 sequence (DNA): TGTGCCATCAGTTCAAAACAGGGGGTTTACTATGGCTACACCTTC. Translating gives CAISSKQGVYYGYTF.

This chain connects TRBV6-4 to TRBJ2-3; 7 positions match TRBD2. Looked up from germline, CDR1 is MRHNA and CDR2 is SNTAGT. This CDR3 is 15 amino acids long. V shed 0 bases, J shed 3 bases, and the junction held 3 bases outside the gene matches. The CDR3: CASSDSSGATDTQYF. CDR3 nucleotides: TGTGCCAGCAGTGACTCGAGCGGGGCTACAGATACGCAGTATTTT.

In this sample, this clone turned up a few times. CDR3 nucleotide sequence: TGCGCCAGCAGCCAAACAGGGGACTATGGCTACACCTTC. Its translation: CASSQTGDYGYTF. J is TRBJ1-2 and V is TRBV4-1, with 7 bases fitting TRBD1. The CDR3 runs to 13 residues. The V and J ends lost 2 bases and 3 bases, in that order; junction bases with no gene match: 0. Germline V gene data show CDR1 as MGHRA and CDR2 as YSYEKL.

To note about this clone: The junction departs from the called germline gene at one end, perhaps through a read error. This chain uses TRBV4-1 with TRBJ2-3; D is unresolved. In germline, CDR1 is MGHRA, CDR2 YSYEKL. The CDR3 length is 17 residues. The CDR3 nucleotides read TGCGCCAGCAGCCAGACCGCCCTCGACGTGGGCACGGATACGCAGTATTTT. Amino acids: CASSQTALDVGTDTQYF.

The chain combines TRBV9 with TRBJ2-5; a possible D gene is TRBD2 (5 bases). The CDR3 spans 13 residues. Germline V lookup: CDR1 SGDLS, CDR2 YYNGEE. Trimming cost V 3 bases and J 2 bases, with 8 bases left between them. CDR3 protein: CASSESGQETQYF. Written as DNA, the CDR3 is TGTGCCAGCAGCGAGAGCGGTCAAGAGACCCAGTACTTC. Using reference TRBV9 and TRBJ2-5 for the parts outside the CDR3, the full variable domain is DSGVTQTPKHLITATGQRVTLRCSPRSGDLSVYWYQQSLDQGLQFLIQYYNGEERAKGNILERFSAQQFPDLHSELNLSSLELGDSALYFCASSESGQETQYFGPGTRLLVL.

CDR3 protein: CSVLLYREAFF. CDR3 coding DNA: TGCAGCGTTTTGCTATACAGGGAAGCTTTCTTT. The V call is TRBV29-1, the J call TRBJ1-1; TRBD1 is a possible D gene (5 bases). V was clipped by 5 bases and J by 8 bases, with 12 bases between them. The CDR3 totals 11 residues. Germline V gene data show CDR1 as SQVTM and CDR2 as ANQGSEA.

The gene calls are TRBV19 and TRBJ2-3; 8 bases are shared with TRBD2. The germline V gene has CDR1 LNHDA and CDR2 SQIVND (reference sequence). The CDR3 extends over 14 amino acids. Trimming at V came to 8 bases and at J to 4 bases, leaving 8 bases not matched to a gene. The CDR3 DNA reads TGTGCCAGTCGATGGACTAGCTTGGCAGATACGCAGTATTTT. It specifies CASRWTSLADTQYF.